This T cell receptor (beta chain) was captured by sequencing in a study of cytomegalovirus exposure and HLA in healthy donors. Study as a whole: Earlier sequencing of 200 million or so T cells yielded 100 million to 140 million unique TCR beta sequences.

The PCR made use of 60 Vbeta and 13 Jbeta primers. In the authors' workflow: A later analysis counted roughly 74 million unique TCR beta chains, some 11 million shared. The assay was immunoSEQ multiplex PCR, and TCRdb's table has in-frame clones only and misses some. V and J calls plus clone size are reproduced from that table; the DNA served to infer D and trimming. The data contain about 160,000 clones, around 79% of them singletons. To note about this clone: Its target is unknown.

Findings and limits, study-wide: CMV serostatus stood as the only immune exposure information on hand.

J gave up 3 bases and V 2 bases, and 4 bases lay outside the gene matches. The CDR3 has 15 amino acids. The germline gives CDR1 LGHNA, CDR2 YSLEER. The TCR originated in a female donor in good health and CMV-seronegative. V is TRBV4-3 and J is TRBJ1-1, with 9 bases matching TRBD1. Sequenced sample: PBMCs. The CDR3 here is CASSQRDREDTEAFF. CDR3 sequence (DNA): TGCGCCAGCAGCCAAAGGGACAGGGAGGACACTGAAGCTTTCTTT.